One sample yielded the 32 T cell receptor beta chains listed below, sequenced in a study of T cells in Graves' hyperthyroidism and ophthalmopathy. Authors of the study amplified TCR beta CDR3 regions from RNA transcripts. The HTBI set primed first-round TCR CDR3 RT-PCR. TCRdb independently ran MiXCR on the multiplex PCR reads; one entry per CDR3 protein. In the table there are about 420,000 distinct CDR3 sequences, roughly an eighth of which are singletons. Sequencing used blood. These receptors originate from a young woman with Graves' hyperthyroidism.

The V gene is TRBV20-1, the J gene TRBJ2-7; 10 bases are a match to TRBD2. V trimming: 2 bases; J trimming: 1 base; junction bases outside the gene matches: 11. Germline loops: CDR1 DFQATT, CDR2 SNEGSKA (reference sequence). This CDR3 comprises 17 residues. DNA for the CDR3: TGCAGTGCTAGACCGGGACTAGCGCTTTTCGGGTCCTACGAGCAGTACTTC. Translation gives CSARPGLALFGSYEQYF.

This clonotype was seen a few times. The chain uses TRBV12-3 or TRBV12-4 and TRBJ2-1; 7 nucleotides agree with TRBD2. V was pared by 4 bases and J by 8 bases, with 23 bases of the junction left unmatched. This CDR3 has 19 amino acids. CDR3 sequence: CASSSYARGMAGDPHEQFF. The CDR3 region has the DNA TGTGCCAGCAGTTCCTATGCCCGGGGGATGGCGGGAGATCCCCATGAGCAGTTCTTC.

This clonotype was recorded at least ten times. This rearrangement joins TRBV7-8 to TRBJ2-7; 7 bases fit TRBD1. Losses at the gene ends were 6 bases for V and 6 bases for J; bases not matched to a gene: 11. The germline V gene has CDR1 SGHVS and CDR2 FQNEAQ. The CDR3 runs 14 residues. CDR3 in DNA: TGTGCCAGCAGTAGGGCAGGGGGTTCGAGCGAGCAGTACTTC. Protein sequence: CASSRAGGSSEQYF.

This clonotype was detected ten times or more. The chain is built from TRBV28 and TRBJ1-1, with a weak D call TRBD1 (5 bases). Germline V gene data show CDR1 as MDHEN and CDR2 as SYDVKM. V shed 3 bases and J shed 2 bases, with 10 bases lying between them. This CDR3 comprises 14 residues. The CDR3 spells CASSFDRINTEAFF. In DNA form, the CDR3 reads TGTGCCAGCAGTTTCGACAGAATAAACACTGAAGCTTTCTTT.

This clonotype turned up a few times. The chain carries TRBV27 and TRBJ2-7, with 9 bases matching TRBD2. V was clipped by 5 bases and J by 2 bases; unmatched bases: 7. CDR1 and CDR2 from the germline V gene are MNHEY and SMNVEV (reference sequence). The CDR3 is 15 residues long. This CDR3 is CASSPETSGAYEQYF. CDR3 sequence (DNA): TGTGCCAGCAGTCCAGAGACTAGCGGCGCCTACGAGCAGTACTTC.

This clonotype showed up just once. A much bigger clone sits one base away, suggesting this may be a read error. The chain couples TRBV2 to TRBJ2-7, with unresolved D. The germline V gene encodes CDR1 SNHLY and CDR2 FYNNEI. CDR3 length: 11 residues. The CDR3 protein is CAGSPLYEQYF. The CDR3 coding sequence is TGTGCCGGCAGCCCCTTGTACGAGCAGTACTTC.

Only a few counts were recorded for this clonotype. V and J are TRBV19 and TRBJ1-5; the D is unclear. V was pared by 1 base and J by 5 bases, with 6 bases between. The germline CDR1 and CDR2 sequences are LNHDA and SQIVND (reference sequence). The length of the CDR3 is 13 residues. The CDR3 DNA sequence: TGTGCCAGTAGTATAGGGGCGGATCAGCCCCAGCATTTT. Protein: CASSIGADQPQHF.

The gene calls are TRBV20-1 and TRBJ2-3; TRBD1 is a possible D gene (5 bases). CDR1 and CDR2 from the germline V gene are DFQATT and SNEGSKA (reference sequence). The length of the CDR3 is 15 residues. V lost 6 bases to trimming and J lost 4 bases, with 20 bases between them. The CDR3 coding sequence is TGCAGTGCCACACCCCGAAGGGGCTCCCCAGATACGCAGTATTTT. The encoded protein is CSATPRRGSPDTQYF.

This clonotype was seen at least ten times. The V call is TRBV30, the J call TRBJ2-3; 9 nucleotides match TRBD2. There are 16 residues in the CDR3. The germline V gene has CDR1 GTSNPN and CDR2 SVGIG (reference sequence). J lost 3 bases, V lost 0 bases, and 7 bases had no gene match. The CDR3 nucleotides read TGTGCCTGGAGTGTATTAGCGGGAGAAAGAACAGATACGCAGTATTTT. This encodes CAWSVLAGERTDTQYF.

The genes are TRBV6-1 and TRBJ2-3; 11 positions agree with TRBD2. The germline gives CDR1 MNHNS, CDR2 SASEGT. The CDR3 runs 16 residues. V lost 6 bases, J lost 0 bases, and 5 bases stayed unmatched. The CDR3 region is CASRLAGVFSTDTQYF. CDR3 DNA sequence: TGTGCCAGCAGACTAGCGGGAGTGTTTAGCACAGATACGCAGTATTTT.

This clonotype was counted only a few times. The chain couples TRBV9 to TRBJ1-2; D is ambiguous. V lost 4 bases to trimming and J lost 1 base, with 14 bases between them. Germline V CDR1 and CDR2: SGDLS, YYNGEE. This CDR3 is 15 amino acids long. The CDR3 bases are TGTGCCAGCAGCCCGTCGCATGAGTTTAACTATGGCTACACCTTC. It is translated as CASSPSHEFNYGYTF.

This clonotype was seen a handful of times. The gene calls are TRBV20-1 and TRBJ1-1, with D tentatively TRBD1 (6 bases). This CDR3 has 13 amino acids. Trimming stripped 7 bases from V and 1 base from J, with 13 bases between. Germline CDR1 reads DFQATT; CDR2 reads SNEGSKA (reference sequence). The CDR3, as DNA: TGCAGTGTCCACCGGGACAAGAACACTGAAGCTTTCTTT. Its protein product is CSVHRDKNTEAFF.

This clonotype is termed medium-sized. The chain carries TRBV28 and TRBJ2-5; 11 bases map to TRBD2. This CDR3 region has 16 residues. Losses at the gene ends were 5 bases for V and 2 bases for J; bases not matched to a gene: 7. Germline V CDR1 and CDR2: MDHEN, SYDVKM. CDR3 residues: CASSPLTSGDQETQYF. The CDR3 region has the DNA TGTGCCAGCAGTCCTCTGACTAGCGGGGATCAAGAGACCCAGTACTTC.

This chain connects TRBV25-1 to TRBJ2-2; D ambiguous. This CDR3 spans 14 amino acids. The germline gives CDR1 MGHDK, CDR2 SYGVNS. The V and J ends lost 3 bases and 1 base respectively, with 6 bases between them. The CDR3 sequence: CASSDHQNTGELFF. The CDR3 DNA is TGTGCCAGCAGTGACCATCAGAACACCGGGGAGCTGTTTTTT. Filled out from reference TRBV25-1 and TRBJ2-2, the complete variable domain reads EADIYQTPRYLVIGTGKKITLECSQTMGHDKMYWYQQDPGMELHLIHYSYGVNSTEKGDLSSESTVSRIRTEHFPLTLESARPSHTSQYLCASSDHQNTGELFFGEGSRLTVL.

This clonotype was recorded many times. The CDR3 here is CSASPGGGASGEQYF. The CDR3 nucleotides are TGCAGTGCTAGCCCCGGCGGGGGCGCTTCGGGCGAGCAGTACTTC. This chain uses TRBV20-1 with TRBJ2-7, with a weak D call TRBD2 (7 bases). The CDR3 sequence is 15 residues long. Per germline, CDR1 DFQATT and CDR2 SNEGSKA (reference sequence). The V end lost 3 bases, the J end lost 6 bases, and 21 bases lay between the germline ends.

The gene calls are TRBV14 and TRBJ1-1; D unresolved. V was shortened by 4 bases and J by 2 bases, with 11 bases between the two germline ends. The V gene's germline CDR1 is SGHDN and CDR2 FVKESK. This CDR3 region has 14 residues. CDR3 coding DNA: TGTGCCAGCAGCCTGGCAGCACCCAACACTGAAGCTTTCTTT. Protein: CASSLAAPNTEAFF.

Ten or more counts support this clonotype. The V and J genes are TRBV6-1 and TRBJ2-1; TRBD2 agrees at 13 bases. Germline values: CDR1 MNHNS, CDR2 SASEGT. V shed 5 bases and J 1 base; nucleotides not matched to a gene: 8. The CDR3 is 18 amino acids. The CDR3 region has the DNA TGTGCCAGCAGTCCTGGACTAGCGGGAGTTGGTTCCTACAATGAGCAGTTCTTC. It specifies CASSPGLAGVGSYNEQFF.

The chain links TRBV4-1 to TRBJ2-7; TRBD2 might be the D (5 bases). Trimming left V 0 bases short and J 3 bases short, with 21 bases between. This CDR3 has 18 residues. Looked up from germline, CDR1 is MGHRA and CDR2 is YSYEKL. The CDR3 coding sequence is TGCGCCAGCAGCCAAGAATCGACGACTACTACTGGAGTCTACGAGCAGTACTTC. Translating gives CASSQESTTTTGVYEQYF.

This chain uses TRBV3-1 with TRBJ1-2; 11 positions match TRBD1. The CDR3 runs 15 residues. With V trimmed by 5 bases and J by 3 bases, 5 bases remained unmatched. From germline, CDR1 is LGHDT and CDR2 YNNKEL (reference sequence). The CDR3 here is CASSEQGQGDYGYTF. The CDR3 nucleotides are TGTGCCAGCAGCGAGCAGGGACAGGGGGACTATGGCTACACCTTC.

This clonotype was observed at least ten times. This sequence joins TRBV10-3 and TRBJ2-3; 9 positions agree with TRBD2. This CDR3 contains 16 residues. With V trimmed by 4 bases and J by 0 bases, 5 bases remained unmatched. CDR1 and CDR2 (germline): ENHRY, SYGVKD. The CDR3 reads CAISVISGSSTDTQYF. Written as DNA, the CDR3 is TGTGCCATCAGTGTTATTAGCGGGAGTAGCACAGATACGCAGTATTTT.

The chain joins TRBV12-3 or TRBV12-4 to TRBJ2-7; D is perhaps TRBD1 (6 bases). V was clipped by 5 bases and J by 6 bases, with 20 bases between them. The CDR3 is 15 residues long. The CDR3 reads CASSPWGLPPVEQYF. Here the CDR3 DNA reads TGTGCCAGCAGTCCATGGGGGCTCCCCCCGGTCGAGCAGTACTTC.

The chain joins TRBV20-1 to TRBJ1-1; tentatively, D is TRBD1 (5 bases). CDR3 size: 14 residues. V dropped 2 bases and J dropped 1 base, with 11 bases sitting between them. The germline CDR1 and CDR2 sequences are DFQATT and SNEGSKA (reference sequence). CDR3 protein: CSARWAGPNTEAFF. The CDR3 DNA is TGCAGTGCTAGATGGGCGGGACCGAACACTGAAGCTTTCTTT.

This clonotype was found many times. The chain has TRBV6-1 and TRBJ1-4, with 8 nucleotides matching TRBD1. The junction had 8 bases not matched to a gene; V was cut back by 6 bases and J by 2 bases. The germline V gene has CDR1 MNHNS and CDR2 SASEGT. CDR3 size: 16 residues. CDR3 nucleotides: TGTGCCAGCAGGGAACTTCAGGGGGCGACTAATGAAAAACTGTTTTTT. Residues: CASRELQGATNEKLFF.

The table lists this clonotype with many counts. This chain uses TRBV11-2 with TRBJ2-7, with D unresolved. The V gene's germline CDR1 is SGHAT and CDR2 FQNNGV. V was trimmed by 4 bases and J by 3 bases, leaving 10 bases between them. This CDR3 contains 13 residues. The CDR3 DNA is TGTGCCAGCAGCTCTGAACCCCTCTACGAGCAGTACTTC. It specifies CASSSEPLYEQYF.

With respect to this clonotype: One base away lies a much larger clone, so this may be a sequencing read error. The chain combines TRBV10-3 with TRBJ1-1, with 7 bases aligning to TRBD1. The CDR3 has 14 residues. CDR1 and CDR2 from the germline V gene are ENHRY and SYGVKD. For the CDR3, the DNA is TGTGCCATCGGTGAGTCGACAGGGTTGACTGAAGCTTTCTTT. This sequence encodes CAIGESTGLTEAFF.

This clonotype appeared a single time. V and J are TRBV28 and TRBJ2-4; 16 positions agree with TRBD2. The length of the CDR3 is 18 residues. CDR1 and CDR2 (germline): MDHEN, SYDVKM. The V gene end was trimmed by 6 bases and the J gene end by 12 bases; junction bases not matched to a gene: 17. The CDR3 sequence: CASSYRRTGTSGRASQYF. CDR3 nucleotides: TGTGCCAGCAGCTACCGCCGGACCGGGACTAGCGGGAGGGCCTCTCAGTACTTC.

J is TRBJ2-2 and V is TRBV6-4; D is perhaps TRBD2 (6 bases). The CDR3 length is 14 residues. Per the germline V gene, CDR1 is MRHNA and CDR2 is SNTAGT. V was trimmed by 4 bases and J by 3 bases, leaving 9 bases between them. CDR3 residues: CASSGERDTGELFF. The CDR3, as DNA: TGTGCCAGCAGTGGGGAGCGGGACACCGGGGAGCTGTTTTTT.

This clonotype was counted ten times or more. This chain joins TRBV24-1 and TRBJ2-7; TRBD1 agrees at 8 bases. V lost 4 bases and J lost 5; bases outside the gene matches: 9. CDR3 length: 15 residues. Germline CDR1 KGHDR, CDR2 SFDVKD. The CDR3 bases are TGTGCCACCAGTGACCCGGGACAGGCGAAAAACGAGCAGTACTTC. Amino acids: CATSDPGQAKNEQYF.

This clonotype was counted at least ten times. The chain joins TRBV5-1 to TRBJ2-2; 7 nucleotides align to TRBD2. The CDR3 runs 15 residues. Germline CDR1 and CDR2: SGHRS and YFSETQ. V was pared by 0 bases and J by 4 bases, with 3 bases of the junction left unmatched. The CDR3 nucleotides read TGCGCCAGCAGCTTGGTGGCTAGCGGCACCGGGGAGCTGTTTTTT. This sequence encodes CASSLVASGTGELFF.

This clonotype showed up many times. The chain recombines TRBV2 with TRBJ1-2; D unclear. The V gene lost 2 bases and the J gene lost 4 bases, with 8 bases spanning the gap. The length of the CDR3 is 13 residues. The germline CDR1 and CDR2 sequences are SNHLY and FYNNEI. CDR3 nucleotides: TGTGCCAGCAGTGAAAGGGCGGCCTATGGCTACACCTTC. Its translation: CASSERAAYGYTF. Using reference TRBV2 and TRBJ1-2 for the parts outside the CDR3, the full variable domain is EPEVTQTPSHQVTQMGQEVILRCVPISNHLYFYWYRQILGQKVEFLVSFYNNEISEKSEIFDDQFSVERPDGSNFTLKIRSTKLEDSAMYFCASSERAAYGYTFGSGTRLTVV.

This clonotype was counted many times. The chain uses TRBV20-1 and TRBJ2-3; D is ambiguous. Per the germline V gene, CDR1 is DFQATT and CDR2 is SNEGSKA (reference sequence). Trimming left V 3 bases short and J 2 bases short, with 12 bases between. The CDR3 spans 14 residues. The chain's CDR3 is CSASIAILTDTQYF. The CDR3 DNA reads as TGCAGTGCTAGTATAGCCATACTCACAGATACGCAGTATTTT.

This sequence joins TRBV30 and TRBJ1-5, with D unresolved. The V and J ends lost 1 base and 2 bases respectively, with 12 bases between them. The germline V gene has CDR1 GTSNPN and CDR2 SVGIG (reference sequence). The CDR3 loop spans 15 amino acids. The CDR3 is CAWSAKGLGNQPQHF. The CDR3 DNA is TGTGCCTGGAGTGCAAAAGGGCTTGGCAATCAGCCCCAGCATTTT.